This T cell receptor (beta chain) was recorded in a study of shared clonotypes between healthy human individuals. TCRdb keeps only in-frame clones here, not all; method: immunoSEQ multiplex PCR. The sample lists approximately 2.4 million clones, under 97% occurring once. J gave up 3 bases and V 0 bases, and 1 base lay outside the gene matches. Germline V gene lookup returns CDR1 SGDLS and CDR2 YYNGEE. The CDR3 loop spans 14 amino acids. This receptor was identified in a man between 18 and 35 years old in good health. V is TRBV9 and J is TRBJ2-5; 8 bases map to TRBD1. Sequences were obtained from naive CD4+ T cells sorted from blood. As for subset: CD45RA+ positively selected. The CDR3 protein is CASSVDRGEETQYF. In DNA form, the CDR3 reads TGTGCCAGCAGCGTAGACAGGGGGGAAGAGACCCAGTACTTC.